The present TCR beta chain was sequenced within a study of T cell responses to AZD1222 COVID-19 vaccine. General study findings and limits: Regions 160-218 and 743-854 dominated among vaccine-associated CD4 TCRs spanning spike. A mostly white British donor set with more females was recruited, and clonal diversity was possibly underestimated.

Comment on this clone: Its antigen is still unknown.

TCRdb's copy holds only in-frame clones and misses some; the assay was immunoSEQ multiplex PCR. The sample shows approximately 110,000 clones, 80% to 85% of them seen only once. Germline V gene lookup returns CDR1 KGHSH and CDR2 LQKENI. This CDR3 has 16 amino acids. V dropped 3 bases and J dropped 3; count of bases not matched to a gene: 8. The receptor was derived from an adult in good health. The rearrangement uses TRBV18 and TRBJ2-3; 8 positions match TRBD2. This specimen was peripheral blood, taken on day 0 of AZD1222 vaccination. Here the CDR3 DNA reads TGTGCCAGCTCACCGTTTACGACTAGCGCGACAGATACGCAGTATTTT. Its translation is CASSPFTTSATDTQYF.